This is a list of T cell receptor beta chains from one sample in a study of early T cells in non-severe SARS-CoV-2 infection. TCRdb called the 5' RACE reads again in MiXCR, with one record for every CDR3 protein. The sample carries 35,000 to 40,000 distinct CDR3 sequences, around 5% recorded once. The material sequenced was whole blood. The source is an adult who was a healthcare worker with PCR-confirmed SARS-CoV-2 infection or an uninfected control (not recorded which). Both conserved end residues are part of each CDR3. The D gene is left open where the match is weak. The size field is filled for only some rows; it gives once, few, many or a size class.

J | size | D | length | V | CDR3 | DNA
TRBJ1-4 | many | - | 17 | TRBV7-6 | CASSLRVIGGQHEKLFF | TGTGCCAGCAGCTTAAGGGTGATCGGGGGTCAGCATGAAAAACTGTTTTTT
TRBJ2-3 | many | TRBD1 | 16 | TRBV20-1 | CSARDPGQGAGDTQYF | TGCAGTGCTAGAGATCCAGGACAGGGGGCGGGAGATACGCAGTATTTT
TRBJ2-1 | many | - | 12 | TRBV5-4 | CASSLGGHEQFF | TGTGCCAGCAGCTTGGGTGGCCACGAGCAGTTCTTC
TRBJ2-3 | many | TRBD1 | 13 | TRBV10-3 | CAISLGTADTQYF | TGTGCCATCAGTCTAGGGACAGCAGATACGCAGTATTTT
TRBJ2-1 | - | TRBD2 | 14 | TRBV7-9 | CASSLTSGHNEQFF | TGTGCCAGCAGCCTTACTAGCGGGCACAATGAGCAGTTCTTC
TRBJ2-3 | many | - | 14 | TRBV7-9 | CASSFGQTWDTQYF | TGTGCCAGCAGCTTTGGACAGACTTGGGATACGCAGTATTTT
TRBJ2-3 | many | TRBD2 | 16 | TRBV5-1 | CASSSGLAGVADTQYF | TGCGCCAGCAGCTCCGGGCTAGCGGGGGTTGCAGATACGCAGTATTTT
TRBJ2-3 | many | - | 12 | TRBV7-3 | CASSPGTDTQYF | TGTGCCAGCAGCCCTGGGACAGATACGCAGTATTTT
TRBJ2-3 | few | TRBD2 | 22 | TRBV4-1 | CASSQIPVLAGPSGVSTDTQYF | TGCGCCAGCAGCCAAATCCCCGTACTAGCGGGACCTTCTGGGGTCAGCACAGATACGCAGTATTTT
TRBJ2-7 | many | - | 15 | TRBV20-1 | CSASGASGGSYEQYF | TGCAGTGCTAGCGGAGCGTCAGGTGGGTCCTACGAGCAGTACTTC
TRBJ1-2 | many | - | 11 | TRBV5-5 | CASSFGHMYTF | TGTGCCAGCAGCTTCGGACACATGTACACCTTC
TRBJ2-4 | few | - | 15 | TRBV12-3/TRBV12-4 | CASSLAAGIKNIQYF | TGTGCCAGCAGTTTAGCCGCCGGGATCAAAAACATTCAGTACTTC
TRBJ1-6 | many | - | 17 | TRBV6-5 | CASSYSWSGLGNSPLHF | TGTGCCAGCAGTTACTCTTGGTCAGGGCTGGGTAATTCACCCCTCCACTTT
TRBJ2-1 | many | TRBD2 | 15 | TRBV11-2 | CASSLAFPSGRRQFF | TGTGCCAGCAGCTTAGCATTTCCTAGCGGGAGACGGCAGTTCTTC
TRBJ2-1 | many | TRBD2 | 16 | TRBV5-1 | CASSSVGRHSYNEQFF | TGCGCCAGCAGCTCGGTCGGGAGGCACTCCTACAATGAGCAGTTCTTC
TRBJ2-3 | many | TRBD1 | 14 | TRBV29-1 | CSVGRDRTTDTQYF | TGCAGCGTTGGCCGGGACAGAACGACGGATACGCAGTATTTT
TRBJ2-3 | - | - | 14 | TRBV10-3 | CAISGTTITDTQYF | TGTGCCATCAGTGGGACAACGATAACAGATACGCAGTATTTT
TRBJ2-7 | - | TRBD2 | 13 | TRBV7-9 | CASSPSGRVEQYF | TGTGCCAGCAGCCCTAGTGGGAGGGTCGAGCAGTACTTC
TRBJ2-5 | many | - | 17 | TRBV18 | CASSPDPIIFRKETQYF | TGTGCCAGCTCACCAGACCCCATAATTTTCAGGAAAGAGACCCAGTACTTC
TRBJ2-1 | many | TRBD2 | 15 | TRBV7-8 | CASSLASGAGNEQFF | TGTGCCAGCAGCTTAGCAAGCGGGGCGGGCAATGAGCAGTTCTTC
TRBJ2-7 | - | - | 16 | TRBV18 | CASSPPTALGSPSQYF | TGTGCCAGCTCACCACCGACGGCTCTCGGGAGCCCTTCGCAGTACTTC
TRBJ2-7 | many | TRBD2 | 14 | TRBV19 | CASSITRRGDEQYF | TGTGCCAGTAGTATAACGAGACGGGGGGACGAGCAGTACTTC
TRBJ1-1 | many | TRBD1 | 17 | TRBV6-6 | CASSYRFHRGPNTEAFF | TGTGCCAGCAGTTACAGGTTCCACAGGGGGCCGAACACTGAAGCTTTCTTT
TRBJ2-7 | many | TRBD2 | 14 | TRBV13 | CASSFKSGNYEQYF | TGTGCCAGCAGCTTTAAGAGCGGGAACTACGAGCAGTACTTC
TRBJ2-5 | many | - | 13 | TRBV18 | CASSPWGEETQYF | TGTGCCAGCTCACCCTGGGGGGAAGAGACCCAGTACTTC
TRBJ2-6 | - | - | 15 | TRBV5-6 | CASSFQRTGANVLTF | TGTGCCAGCAGCTTTCAGAGGACTGGGGCCAACGTCCTGACTTTC
TRBJ2-5 | many | - | 14 | TRBV2 | CASSAGFSTETQYF | TGTGCCAGCAGCGCGGGATTTAGCACGGAGACCCAGTACTTC
TRBJ2-5 | - | - | 14 | TRBV11-2 | CASSLGGRQETQYF | TGTGCCAGCAGCTTAGGGGGCAGACAAGAGACCCAGTACTTC
TRBJ1-2 | many | - | 13 | TRBV28 | CASAGAGYDGYTF | TGTGCCAGCGCCGGGGCAGGGTATGATGGCTACACCTTC
TRBJ2-1 | many | TRBD2 | 15 | TRBV7-8 | CASSLLAGVDSEQFF | TGTGCCAGCAGCTTACTTGCGGGAGTTGATAGTGAGCAGTTCTTC
TRBJ2-3 | many | - | 13 | TRBV28 | CASSLGSTDTQYF | TGTGCCAGCAGTTTAGGCAGCACAGATACGCAGTATTTT
TRBJ1-2 | many | - | 15 | TRBV11-2 | CASSPQWGANYGYTF | TGTGCCAGCAGCCCACAGTGGGGAGCTAACTATGGCTACACCTTC
TRBJ1-2 | - | TRBD1 | 18 | TRBV10-2 | CASSDPRDRRSGNYGYTF | TGCGCCAGCAGTGATCCGCGGGACAGGAGGTCGGGTAACTATGGCTACACCTTC
TRBJ2-6 | many | - | 13 | TRBV12-3/TRBV12-4 | CASRGLWANVLTF | TGTGCCAGCAGGGGGCTCTGGGCCAACGTCCTGACTTTC
TRBJ1-2 | many | TRBD1 | 17 | TRBV3-1 | CASSQGRRTGNPYGYTF | TGTGCCAGCAGCCAAGGGAGACGGACAGGGAATCCCTATGGCTACACCTTC
TRBJ2-3 | - | TRBD2 | 15 | TRBV28 | CASRTGTSAGDTQYF | TGTGCCAGCAGGACGGGGACTAGCGCCGGAGATACGCAGTATTTT
TRBJ1-1 | many | - | 13 | TRBV7-3 | CASSLWMNTEAFF | TGTGCCAGCAGCTTATGGATGAACACTGAAGCTTTCTTT
TRBJ1-6 | many | TRBD1 | 15 | TRBV20-1 | CSARQGQGGSSPLHF | TGCAGTGCTAGACAGGGGCAGGGGGGATCTTCACCCCTCCACTTT
TRBJ1-1 | - | - | 14 | TRBV5-1 | CASSWNVGNTEVFF | TGCGCCAGCAGCTGGAACGTTGGGAACACTGAAGTTTTCTTT
TRBJ2-1 | many | TRBD2 | 15 | TRBV20-1 | CSARAGTSDYNEQFF | TGCAGTGCTAGAGCAGGGACTAGCGACTACAATGAGCAGTTCTTC
TRBJ1-1 | many | - | 12 | TRBV18 | CASSRESTEAFF | TGTGCCAGCTCACGGGAGTCCACTGAAGCTTTCTTT
TRBJ2-1 | many | TRBD2 | 16 | TRBV28 | CASSSPHSGRQDEQFF | TGTGCCAGCAGTTCCCCACACAGCGGGAGGCAGGATGAGCAGTTCTTC
TRBJ2-3 | many | - | 16 | TRBV4-2 | CASSRTTGTSTDTQYF | TGTGCCAGCAGCCGGACGACAGGGACTAGCACAGATACGCAGTATTTT
TRBJ2-3 | many | TRBD1 | 14 | TRBV7-9 | CASLRTGGTDTQYF | TGTGCCAGCCTTAGGACAGGGGGCACAGATACGCAGTATTTT
TRBJ2-7 | many | TRBD2 | 14 | TRBV4-2 | CASSLGTSGNEQYF | TGTGCCAGCAGCTTGGGGACTAGCGGCAACGAGCAGTACTTC
TRBJ1-2 | many | TRBD1 | 12 | TRBV6-1 | CALEGATYGYTF | TGTGCCCTGGAGGGGGCGACCTATGGCTACACCTTC
TRBJ2-1 | many | TRBD1 | 13 | TRBV13 | CASSVGQGYEQFF | TGTGCCAGCAGCGTGGGACAGGGATATGAGCAGTTCTTC
TRBJ2-6 | - | TRBD2 | 16 | TRBV19 | CASSFPGLAGANVLTF | TGTGCCAGTAGTTTCCCGGGACTAGCTGGGGCCAACGTCCTGACTTTC
TRBJ2-1 | many | - | 15 | TRBV6-1 | CASRTFGGLPNEQFF | TGTGCCAGCAGGACGTTCGGGGGGCTCCCAAATGAGCAGTTCTTC
TRBJ1-1 | many | TRBD1 | 15 | TRBV27 | CASKGGAGGDTEAFF | TGTGCCAGCAAGGGTGGGGCAGGGGGAGACACTGAAGCTTTCTTT
TRBJ1-5 | - | TRBD1 | 14 | TRBV27 | CASSRDRGYQPQHF | TGTGCCAGCAGCCGGGACAGGGGATATCAGCCCCAGCATTTT
TRBJ2-3 | few | TRBD2 | 20 | TRBV28 | CASSFSNPPGLAGVVDTQYF | TGTGCCAGCAGTTTTTCTAATCCACCGGGACTAGCGGGAGTTGTAGATACGCAGTATTTT
TRBJ2-3 | - | - | 14 | TRBV2 | CASSVSSSLDTQYF | TGTGCCAGCAGTGTTTCGTCGTCCTTGGATACGCAGTATTTT